The sequence of this T cell receptor beta chain was determined in a study of blood T cell repertoires in COVID-19. The wider study: The United States, Italy and Spain supplied acute and convalescent COVID-19 samples.

As originally analysed: Reference gene primers were amplified, and this amplification served to estimate nucleated cell counts. Measured with immunoSEQ multiplex PCR; TCRdb has only the in-frame clones, and not every one. That table supplies the V and J calls and clone size; D and trimming were determined from the DNA. Counted here are 320,000 or so clones, around 90% occurring once; the ten biggest clones make up about 5.2%. Germline V lookup: CDR1 ENHRY, CDR2 SYGVKD. Deletions cut 5 bases from V and 8 bases from J, with 12 bases between. The CDR3 has 12 residues. Membership in each cohort depended on participant-reported clinical history. What the recovered Cohort 3 donors had was two negative PCRs, clearance, or symptom resolution.

The clonotype was recovered from a man aged 60 to 69 who had recovered from COVID-19. V usage is TRBV10-3 and J usage is TRBJ1-2; D unclear. The specimen was PBMCs or T cells enriched from blood (not recorded which). CDR3 loop: CAISRPPEGYTF. The CDR3 bases are TGTGCCATCAGTCGGCCCCCGGAGGGCTACACCTTC.